This entry describes one TCR beta chain. Punch biopsies of lesional scalp, plus peripheral blood, were taken from alopecia areata patients. This sample stems from a study of CD8+ T cells in alopecia areata. This CDR3 is built from 17 residues. V lost 2 bases, J lost 0 bases, and 6 bases stayed unmatched. The germline V gene encodes CDR1 LNHDA and CDR2 SQIVND (reference sequence). Sequencing used cDNA as its template, made by extracting RNA and reverse transcribing it. Produced via immunoSEQ multiplex PCR; TCRdb's table is partial and in-frame only. The sample holds thousands of clones, around 60% seen once.

The sequence derives from a human donor with alopecia areata. The chain combines TRBV19 with TRBJ2-3; TRBD2 matches 9 bases. The sequences come from skin, collected at week 0. The CDR3 DNA reads TGTGCCAGTAGTATACGGGCTAGCGGGACTAGCACAGATACGCAGTATTTT. This translates into CASSIRASGTSTDTQYF.